The 21 T cell receptor beta chains presented below share a single source sample, sequenced in a study of blood T cells in healthy people across ages. Next came a second PCR, run for roughly 6 to 11 cycles, which used a sample-barcoded 5' primer along with a J-beta primer mix. TCRdb re-called the 5' RACE reads with MiXCR, one entry per CDR3 protein. Of some 640,000 distinct CDR3 sequences in the sample, about 30% were seen once. The source material was blood. The receptors were sampled from a woman of 80 years or more in good health.

This clonotype has at least ten counts. The chain carries TRBV15 and TRBJ2-1; D possibly corresponds to TRBD1 (7 bases). The germline V gene encodes CDR1 LNHNV and CDR2 YYDKDF (reference sequence). The V end lost 6 bases, the J end lost 4 bases, and 16 bases lay between the germline ends. The length of the CDR3 is 15 residues. The CDR3 here is CATSIAGQRYNEQFF. The CDR3 DNA is TGTGCCACCAGTATTGCGGGACAGCGTTACAATGAGCAGTTCTTC.

This clonotype was picked up a small number of times. The rearrangement uses TRBV11-2 and TRBJ2-2, with 7 bases lining up with TRBD1. The germline CDR1 and CDR2 sequences are SGHAT and FQNNGV. The CDR3 is made up of 15 amino acids. V lost 4 bases to trimming and J lost 2 bases; unmatched junction nucleotides: 4. CDR3 nucleotide sequence: TGTGCCAGCAGCTCGGACAGGCGAAACACCGGGGAGCTGTTTTTT. This gives the protein CASSSDRRNTGELFF.

In this sample, this clonotype turned up many times. The chain couples TRBV3-1 to TRBJ2-1; 10 nucleotides line up with TRBD2. The CDR3 contains 18 residues. The ends lost 0 bases at V and 6 bases at J; junction bases unmatched: 11. Germline CDR1 and CDR2: LGHDT and YNNKEL (reference sequence). The CDR3 region is CASSQDWASGGAGNEQFF. CDR3 DNA: TGTGCCAGCAGCCAAGATTGGGCAAGCGGGGGGGCCGGCAATGAGCAGTTCTTC.

A remark on this clonotype: Possible read error: a much larger clone is one base away. This sequence joins TRBV7-2 and TRBJ2-5, with 8 bases that match TRBD2. The CDR3 runs to 16 residues. CDR1 and CDR2 from the germline V gene are SGHTA and FQGNSA. With V trimmed by 3 bases and J by 11 bases, 17 bases remained unmatched. CDR3 region: CASSLLGGGLYNEQYF. The CDR3 DNA sequence: TGTGCCAGCAGCTTGCTCGGGGGGGGGTTATACAATGAGCAGTACTTC.

This clonotype has just a few counts. The chain links TRBV6-1 to TRBJ2-3, with 13 nucleotides matching TRBD2. CDR3 length: 18 residues. Germline-derived CDR1 and CDR2 are MNHNS and SASEGT. J lost 0 bases, V lost 6 bases, and 9 bases had no gene match. CDR3 region: CASRETSGGAVSTDTQYF. The DNA for the CDR3 is TGTGCCAGCAGGGAAACTAGCGGGGGGGCCGTAAGCACAGATACGCAGTATTTT.

This sequence joins TRBV20-1 and TRBJ2-1; D may be TRBD2 (6 bases). Trimming cost V 0 bases and J 7 bases, with 13 bases left between them. The CDR3 extends over 14 amino acids. Germline V gives CDR1 DFQATT, CDR2 SNEGSKA (reference sequence). CDR3: CSARDILARNEQFF. DNA for the CDR3: TGCAGTGCTAGAGATATACTAGCTAGGAATGAGCAGTTCTTC.

This clonotype has at least ten counts. This chain joins TRBV7-2 and TRBJ1-1; D may be TRBD1 (6 bases). Trimming left V 5 bases short and J 7 bases short, with 11 bases between. The CDR3 is 12 amino acids. From germline, CDR1 is SGHTA and CDR2 FQGNSA. The CDR3 DNA reads TGTGCCAGCAGCCGTGACAGGCGTGAAGCTTTCTTT. Translating gives CASSRDRREAFF.

The chain carries TRBV20-1 and TRBJ1-5, with 8 bases aligning to TRBD1. The CDR3 runs 14 residues. V was clipped by 5 bases and J by 7 bases; unmatched bases: 10. Germline V gives CDR1 DFQATT, CDR2 SNEGSKA (reference sequence). CDR3 in amino acids: CSADLYRGMQPQHF. CDR3 nucleotides: TGCAGTGCTGACCTTTACAGGGGGATGCAGCCCCAGCATTTT.

This clonotype was counted ten times or more. This chain uses TRBV5-1 with TRBJ2-1; 7 bases are a match to TRBD1. J gave up 0 bases and V 10 bases, and 10 bases lay outside the gene matches. The germline V gene encodes CDR1 SGHRS and CDR2 YFSETQ. The CDR3 runs 15 residues. CDR3 DNA sequence: TGCGCCTCCCAACAAGGGACAGCCTCCTACAATGAGCAGTTCTTC. It specifies CASQQGTASYNEQFF.

Comments on this clonotype: A much bigger clone sits one base away, suggesting this may be a read error. This chain links TRBV20-1 with TRBJ2-3; the D gene is possibly TRBD1 (5 bases). Looked up from germline, CDR1 is DFQATT and CDR2 is SNEGSKA (reference sequence). This CDR3 region has 12 residues. The CDR3 coding sequence is TGCAGGGCCGACGGTCGGCTCCAGGGGCAGTATTTT. As protein: CRADGRLQGQYF.

This clonotype was counted at least ten times. The chain uses TRBV27 and TRBJ2-5; TRBD2 matches 9 bases. CDR3 length equals 17 residues. Germline V gene data show CDR1 as MNHEY and CDR2 as SMNVEV (reference sequence). Unmatched junction bases numbered 12, after V lost 2 bases and J lost 5 bases. CDR3 bases: TGTGCCAGCAGTTTAATCAGCGGGGGGACCAGGTTGGAGACCCAGTACTTC. This encodes CASSLISGGTRLETQYF.

This clonotype was counted ten times or more. This rearrangement joins TRBV7-2 to TRBJ2-1; the D call may be TRBD1 or TRBD2 (6 bases each). The CDR3 contains 13 residues. Trimming stripped 6 bases from V and 9 bases from J, with 15 bases between. Per germline, CDR1 SGHTA and CDR2 FQGNSA. This CDR3 is CASRSGARGEQFF. In nucleotides, the CDR3 is TGTGCCAGCAGGTCGGGGGCCCGCGGTGAGCAGTTCTTC.

This clonotype was picked up many times. The V call is TRBV7-9, the J call TRBJ2-1; perhaps TRBD1 as D (6 bases). The V gene lost 5 bases and the J gene lost 1 base, with 15 bases spanning the gap. This CDR3 spans 16 amino acids. Germline CDR1 and CDR2: SEHNR and FQNEAQ (reference sequence). CDR3: CASSLLTGPSYNEQFF. CDR3 coding DNA: TGTGCCAGCAGCCTACTGACAGGACCGTCCTACAATGAGCAGTTCTTC.

This clonotype appeared a few times. The rearrangement joins TRBV6-1 to TRBJ2-5, with 11 bases lining up with TRBD2. The V gene's germline CDR1 is MNHNS and CDR2 SASEGT. Trimming at V came to 1 base and at J to 11 bases, leaving 9 bases not matched to a gene. The CDR3 is made up of 15 amino acids. The CDR3 bases are TGTGCCAGCAGTGAAGTAGGGACTAGCGGTAATGAGCAGTACTTC. This sequence encodes CASSEVGTSGNEQYF.

This clonotype has a count of ten or more. V gene TRBV6-6 combines with J gene TRBJ2-1; D remains unclear. V was shortened by 0 bases and J by 4 bases, with 16 bases between the two germline ends. CDR1 is MNHNY and CDR2 is SVGAGI in the germline V gene (reference sequence). The CDR3 runs 17 residues. The CDR3 here is CASSYSRSPQVYNEQFF. CDR3 DNA: TGTGCCAGCAGTTACTCCCGGAGTCCCCAGGTATACAATGAGCAGTTCTTC.

This clonotype was counted many times. The chain couples TRBV20-1 to TRBJ2-1; D remains unclear. The CDR3 covers 13 residues. Germline CDR1 reads DFQATT; CDR2 reads SNEGSKA (reference sequence). V lost 1 base, J lost 3 bases, and 7 bases lay in between. Here the CDR3 DNA reads TGCAGTGCTAGAGGTCCAGTCTACAATGAGCAGTTCTTC. Its translation is CSARGPVYNEQFF.

This CDR3 reads CASSLRQLAGDEQFF. CDR3 DNA: TGTGCCAGCAGCTTAAGGCAGCTAGCGGGTGATGAGCAGTTCTTC. The chain carries TRBV7-2 and TRBJ2-1, with 8 bases identical to TRBD2. This CDR3 contains 15 residues. With 2 bases clipped from V and 8 bases from J, the junction kept 8 bases outside the gene matches. Germline values: CDR1 SGHTA, CDR2 FQGNSA.

This clonotype was counted ten times or more. This chain links TRBV5-1 with TRBJ2-3; D possibly corresponds to TRBD1 (5 bases). The CDR3 has 14 residues. Germline-derived CDR1 and CDR2 are SGHRS and YFSETQ. The V and J ends lost 7 bases and 1 base respectively, with 13 bases between them. The CDR3 coding sequence is TGCGCCAGCGGCGAACAGGTCGGCACAGATACGCAGTATTTT. It yields the protein CASGEQVGTDTQYF.

This clonotype came up once. The chain joins TRBV28 to TRBJ1-4, with D perhaps matching TRBD1 (5 bases). The CDR3 extends over 14 amino acids. Germline CDR1 is MDHEN and CDR2 is SYDVKM. V was trimmed by 2 bases and J by 8 bases, leaving 12 bases between them. CDR3 coding DNA: TGTGCCAGCAGTTTACCGGGATGGGGGGAAAAACTGTTTTTT. Its protein is CASSLPGWGEKLFF.

Of note for this clonotype: A junction boundary mismatches the germline segment, possibly from a read error. The chain couples TRBV28 to TRBJ2-7; D remains unclear. The CDR3 has 13 residues. Germline CDR1 and CDR2: MDHEN and SYDVKM. CDR3 coding DNA: TGCGCCAGCAGTCTCCGGCAGCACTACGAGCAGTACTTC. Translating gives CASSLRQHYEQYF.

Concerning this clonotype itself: Since a much larger clone is just one base distant, this may be a read error. The V and J genes are TRBV20-1 and TRBJ2-3, with TRBD2 matching 7 bases. Germline V CDR1 and CDR2: DFQATT, SNEGSKA (reference sequence). The CDR3 runs 15 residues. The DNA for the CDR3 is TGCGGTGCTAGGTCTCCTAGCGGCAGCACAGATACGCAGTATTTT. It yields the protein CGARSPSGSTDTQYF.